Each of the 21 T cell receptor beta chains below was sequenced from the same sample in a study of breast tumors, draining lymph nodes, adjacent tissues (dated by TCRdb to 2015 to 2016). Lymph node samples were obtained from the axillary draining lymph nodes of breast cancer patients. The library was built by means of multiplex PCR. TCRdb names Illumina HiSeq 2000 as the instrument used. Through fastp at Q25 and MiXCR, TCRdb rebuilt clones from the public reads, retaining in-frame beta chains. Here each entry gathers all rows of one CDR3 protein and keeps the most common genes and DNA. A total of about 110,000 distinct CDR3 sequences appear in this sample, about 29% of them only once. The ten largest make up around 6% of the sample. What was sequenced was axillary lymph node tissue. All receptors derive from a female donor with breast cancer. Some clones in this sample may be carry-over from other donors' samples.

This chain connects TRBV2 to TRBJ1-1, with TRBD1 matching 7 bases. Germline V lookup: CDR1 SNHLY, CDR2 FYNNEI. Trimming at V came to 4 bases and at J to 5 bases, leaving 10 bases not matched to a gene. The CDR3 has 15 amino acids. The CDR3 DNA sequence: TGTGCCAGCAGTGGGCCCCAGGGGGTCCGGACTGAAGCTTTCTTT. Residues: CASSGPQGVRTEAFF.

As concerns this clonotype: This sequence may be a read error, since a much larger clone differs from it by one base. The V and J genes are TRBV11-1 and TRBJ1-6; D call uncertain. CDR1 SGHAT and CDR2 FQDESV come from the germline V gene (reference sequence). CDR3 size: 17 residues. V lost 1 base, J lost 5 bases, and 15 bases lay in between. The CDR3 sequence: CASSLGGSARDNSPLHF. The DNA for the CDR3 is TGTGCCAGCAGCTTAGGAGGGTCGGCGAGGGATAATTCACCCCTCCACTTT.

This clonotype was seen repeatedly, ten times or more. The chain joins TRBV5-1 to TRBJ2-5; 8 positions match TRBD1. Germline V CDR1 and CDR2: SGHRS, YFSETQ. V was pared by 4 bases and J by 5 bases, with 10 bases of the junction left unmatched. This CDR3 is built from 15 residues. The CDR3 DNA reads as TGCGCCAGCAGCACCGGACAGGGAACACACGAGACCCAGTACTTC. It codes for CASSTGQGTHETQYF.

Relative to its sample, this clonotype is medium-sized (0.01 to 0.1%). The CDR3 DNA reads as TGTGCCAGCAGTGAATTTTGCACCTATGGACAGGGTATGTTTGAGACCCAGTACTTC. It codes for CASSEFCTYGQGMFETQYF. This rearrangement joins TRBV25-1 to TRBJ2-5; TRBD1 matches at 8 bases. The CDR3 covers 19 residues. Germline V gene data show CDR1 as MGHDK and CDR2 as SYGVNS. With 1 base clipped from V and 5 bases from J, the junction kept 18 bases outside the gene matches. Variable domain in full (rest from reference TRBV25-1 and TRBJ2-5): EADIYQTPRYLVIGTGKKITLECSQTMGHDKMYWYQQDPGMELHLIHYSYGVNSTEKGDLSSESTVSRIRTEHFPLTLESARPSHTSQYLCASSEFCTYGQGMFETQYFGPGTRLLVL.

This clonotype was counted at least ten times. The V call is TRBV20-1, the J call TRBJ2-2, with D perhaps matching TRBD1 or TRBD2 (5 bases each). Trimming removed 5 bases at V and 3 bases at J, with 16 bases between. The CDR3 has 15 amino acids. Germline lookup yields CDR1 DFQATT and CDR2 SNEGSKA (reference sequence). The CDR3 DNA reads as TGCAGTGCTCCCTCCGGGGCATGGGACACCGGGGAGCTGTTTTTT. Protein: CSAPSGAWDTGELFF.

In its sample, this clonotype was seen many times. With a much larger clone just one base away, this may be a read error. The CDR3 sequence: CASSELGRGSSGYTF. The CDR3 region has the DNA TGTGCCAGCAGTGAACTGGGACGGGGTTCGTCTGGCTACACCTTC. J is TRBJ1-2 and V is TRBV2; a possible D gene is TRBD1 (5 bases). V was shortened by 2 bases and J by 7 bases, with 17 bases between the two germline ends. The CDR3 has 15 amino acids. Per the germline V gene, CDR1 is SNHLY and CDR2 is FYNNEI. Full variable domain (outside the CDR3, taken from reference TRBV2 and TRBJ1-2): EPEVTQTPSHQVTQMGQEVILRCVPISNHLYFYWYRQILGQKVEFLVSFYNNEISEKSEIFDDQFSVERPDGSNFTLKIRSTKLEDSAMYFCASSELGRGSSGYTFGSGTRLTVV.

The sample holds many counts of this clonotype. V usage is TRBV6-1 and J usage is TRBJ1-5, with 8 bases matching TRBD1. J gave up 6 bases and V 3 bases, and 7 bases lay outside the gene matches. CDR1 is MNHNS and CDR2 is SASEGT in the germline V gene. CDR3 length: 15 residues. CDR3 nucleotide sequence: TGTGCCAGCAGTGATTCCCAGGGGGCGCCTCAGCCCCAGCATTTT. Translating it yields CASSDSQGAPQPQHF.

This clonotype was seen ten or more times. The chain couples TRBV20-1 to TRBJ1-5, with a possible D match to TRBD1 (6 bases). Germline CDR1 DFQATT, CDR2 SNEGSKA (reference sequence). This CDR3 contains 13 residues. The V gene lost 0 bases and the J gene lost 9 bases, with 12 bases spanning the gap. CDR3 sequence reads: CSARDRGAWPQHF. The CDR3 region has the DNA TGCAGTGCTAGAGATAGGGGGGCATGGCCCCAGCATTTT.

Ten or more counts support this clonotype. This sequence joins TRBV7-8 and TRBJ2-5; tentative D call: TRBD1 (6 bases). This CDR3 spans 13 amino acids. Looked up from germline, CDR1 is SGHVS and CDR2 is FQNEAQ. V gave up 6 bases and J gave up 7 bases, with 15 bases separating them. CDR3 DNA sequence: TGTGCCAGCAGTTACGGCCTAGGGGGGACCCAGTACTTC. It translates to CASSYGLGGTQYF.

This clonotype was picked up many times. The junction differs from germline at one of its ends, possibly a read error. The chain recombines TRBV14 with TRBJ1-2, with D unresolved. The germline V gene encodes CDR1 SGHDN and CDR2 FVKESK. The CDR3 runs 15 residues. The CDR3 here is CASSQKSGGNYGSTF. Here the CDR3 DNA reads TGTGCCAGCAGCCAAAAAAGCGGAGGGAACTATGGCTCCACCTTC.

On this clonotype itself: The limits of the CDR3 on the DNA are not certain, so only TCRdb's listed CDR3 is given. V and J are TRBV2 and TRBJ1-5; the D call of TRBD1 is as the table states it, not checked on the DNA. The CDR3 has 18 residues if both end residues are counted. Germline-derived CDR1 and CDR2 are SNHLY and FYNNEI. CDR3 loop: CATQDRGARDPVLRARHF.

The V call is TRBV7-8, the J call TRBJ2-1, with TRBD2 matching over 9 bases. This CDR3 comprises 15 residues. From germline, CDR1 is SGHVS and CDR2 FQNEAQ. Trimming at V came to 5 bases and at J to 4 bases, leaving 6 bases not matched to a gene. CDR3 nucleotide sequence: TGTGCCAGCAGCCCTAGCGGGACCACGTACAATGAGCAGTTCTTC. Encoded protein: CASSPSGTTYNEQFF.

On this clonotype: This may be a read error: a much more frequent sequence differs by one nucleotide. This CDR3 fails to terminate in the conserved phenylalanine or tryptophan, so it likely reflects a read error. The chain employs TRBV15 and TRBJ1-1; maybe TRBD1 (6 bases). Trimming removed 3 bases at V and 1 base at J, with 15 bases between. CDR1 LNHNV and CDR2 YYDKDF come from the germline V gene (reference sequence). There are 16 residues in the CDR3. Here the CDR3 reads CATSRFGFRGNTEAFL. Written as DNA, the CDR3 is TGTGCCACCAGCAGGTTCGGATTCAGGGGGAACACTGAAGCTTTCCTT.

This clonotype was seen only a few times. A read error is possible here, since a much larger clone lies one base away. The chain couples TRBV6-2 or TRBV6-3 to TRBJ1-6; D possibly corresponds to TRBD1 (6 bases). The V and J ends lost 5 bases and 6 bases respectively, with 14 bases between them. This CDR3 has 15 residues. Per germline, CDR1 MNHEY and CDR2 SVGEGT. As DNA, the CDR3 is TGTGCCAGCAGTCATGTCAGGGGAGGTAATTCACCCCTCCACTTT. This translates into CASSHVRGGNSPLHF.

This clonotype was seen a handful of times. A much larger clone differs by one base, so this may be a read error. V gene TRBV5-6 combines with J gene TRBJ1-5; TRBD1 might be the D (6 bases). This CDR3 contains 14 residues. Germline lookup yields CDR1 SGHDT and CDR2 YYEEEE. V lost 4 bases and J lost 3, with 11 bases in between. The CDR3 here is CASSLRQANQPQHF. The CDR3 DNA follows: TGTGCCAGCAGCCTTAGACAGGCCAATCAGCCCCAGCATTTT.

This clonotype was detected only a few times. This sequence may be a read error, since a much larger clone differs from it by one base. The gene calls are TRBV20-1 and TRBJ2-1, with TRBD2 identical over 8 bases. This CDR3 has 14 amino acids. The junction had 8 bases not matched to a gene; V was cut back by 0 bases and J by 10 bases. The germline V gene encodes CDR1 DFQATT and CDR2 SNEGSKA (reference sequence). The CDR3 region is CSARDGVAGPEQFF. DNA of the CDR3: TGCAGTGCTAGAGATGGGGTAGCGGGACCAGAGCAGTTCTTC.

This clonotype has only a few counts. This could be a read error, since a much larger clone is one nucleotide away. This chain links TRBV19 with TRBJ2-1, with 10 bases lining up with TRBD2. CDR1 is LNHDA, CDR2 SQIVND, per germline (reference sequence). The CDR3 contains 18 residues. The CDR3 sequence is CASSMDERKRGGNNEPFF. The DNA of the CDR3 is TGTGCCAGTAGTATGGACGAACGAAAGCGGGGGGGTAACAATGAGCCGTTCTTC.

With regard to this clonotype: Given a much more abundant clone one base away, this may be a read error. V gene TRBV6-1 combines with J gene TRBJ1-3; maybe TRBD1 (5 bases). The germline gives CDR1 MNHNS, CDR2 SASEGT. The CDR3 is 16 amino acids. The CDR3 region is CASSQAHVGAGNTIYF. The DNA of the CDR3 is TGTGCCAGCAGTCAAGCTCATGTAGGGGCCGGAAACACCATATATTTT.

The chain recombines TRBV5-6 with TRBJ2-7; D gene ambiguous. This CDR3 region has 11 residues. Germline CDR1 is SGHDT and CDR2 is YYEEEE. Trimming removed 2 bases from V and 5 bases from J, with 5 bases in between. This CDR3 reads CASSLRHEQYF. The CDR3 DNA is TGTGCCAGCAGCTTACGTCACGAGCAGTACTTC.

This clonotype was observed at least ten times. This chain uses TRBV6-5 with TRBJ2-1, with 10 positions matching TRBD2. The CDR3 consists of 16 residues. With V trimmed by 5 bases and J by 2 bases, 6 bases remained unmatched. CDR1 and CDR2 (germline): MNHEY, SVGAGI. The CDR3 DNA sequence: TGTGCCAGCAGTCAGATAGCGGGAGGAACCTACAATGAGCAGTTCTTC. Amino acids: CASSQIAGGTYNEQFF.

The table lists this clonotype with many counts. The V and J genes are TRBV5-1 and TRBJ2-3; a possible D gene is TRBD2 (5 bases). V was pared by 3 bases and J by 4 bases, with 15 bases between. This CDR3 contains 15 residues. From germline, CDR1 is SGHRS and CDR2 YFSETQ. This CDR3 reads CASSSIVTRADTQYF. The CDR3 DNA reads as TGCGCCAGCAGCTCCATAGTTACTAGGGCAGATACGCAGTATTTT.